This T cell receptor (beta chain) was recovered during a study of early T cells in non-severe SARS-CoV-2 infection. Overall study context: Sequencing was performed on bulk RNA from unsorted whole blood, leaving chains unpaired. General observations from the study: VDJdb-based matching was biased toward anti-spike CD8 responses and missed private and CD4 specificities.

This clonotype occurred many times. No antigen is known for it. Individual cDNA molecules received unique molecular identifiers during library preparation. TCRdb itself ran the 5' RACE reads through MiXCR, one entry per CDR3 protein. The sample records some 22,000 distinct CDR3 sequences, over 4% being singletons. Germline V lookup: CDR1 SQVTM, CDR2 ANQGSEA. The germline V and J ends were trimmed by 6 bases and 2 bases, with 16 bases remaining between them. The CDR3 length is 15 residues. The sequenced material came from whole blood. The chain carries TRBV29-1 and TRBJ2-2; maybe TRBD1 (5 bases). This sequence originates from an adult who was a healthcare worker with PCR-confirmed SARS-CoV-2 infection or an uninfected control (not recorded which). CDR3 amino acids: CSVKGPTPNTGELFF. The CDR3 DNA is TGCAGCGTGAAGGGGCCTACACCCAACACCGGGGAGCTGTTTTTT.